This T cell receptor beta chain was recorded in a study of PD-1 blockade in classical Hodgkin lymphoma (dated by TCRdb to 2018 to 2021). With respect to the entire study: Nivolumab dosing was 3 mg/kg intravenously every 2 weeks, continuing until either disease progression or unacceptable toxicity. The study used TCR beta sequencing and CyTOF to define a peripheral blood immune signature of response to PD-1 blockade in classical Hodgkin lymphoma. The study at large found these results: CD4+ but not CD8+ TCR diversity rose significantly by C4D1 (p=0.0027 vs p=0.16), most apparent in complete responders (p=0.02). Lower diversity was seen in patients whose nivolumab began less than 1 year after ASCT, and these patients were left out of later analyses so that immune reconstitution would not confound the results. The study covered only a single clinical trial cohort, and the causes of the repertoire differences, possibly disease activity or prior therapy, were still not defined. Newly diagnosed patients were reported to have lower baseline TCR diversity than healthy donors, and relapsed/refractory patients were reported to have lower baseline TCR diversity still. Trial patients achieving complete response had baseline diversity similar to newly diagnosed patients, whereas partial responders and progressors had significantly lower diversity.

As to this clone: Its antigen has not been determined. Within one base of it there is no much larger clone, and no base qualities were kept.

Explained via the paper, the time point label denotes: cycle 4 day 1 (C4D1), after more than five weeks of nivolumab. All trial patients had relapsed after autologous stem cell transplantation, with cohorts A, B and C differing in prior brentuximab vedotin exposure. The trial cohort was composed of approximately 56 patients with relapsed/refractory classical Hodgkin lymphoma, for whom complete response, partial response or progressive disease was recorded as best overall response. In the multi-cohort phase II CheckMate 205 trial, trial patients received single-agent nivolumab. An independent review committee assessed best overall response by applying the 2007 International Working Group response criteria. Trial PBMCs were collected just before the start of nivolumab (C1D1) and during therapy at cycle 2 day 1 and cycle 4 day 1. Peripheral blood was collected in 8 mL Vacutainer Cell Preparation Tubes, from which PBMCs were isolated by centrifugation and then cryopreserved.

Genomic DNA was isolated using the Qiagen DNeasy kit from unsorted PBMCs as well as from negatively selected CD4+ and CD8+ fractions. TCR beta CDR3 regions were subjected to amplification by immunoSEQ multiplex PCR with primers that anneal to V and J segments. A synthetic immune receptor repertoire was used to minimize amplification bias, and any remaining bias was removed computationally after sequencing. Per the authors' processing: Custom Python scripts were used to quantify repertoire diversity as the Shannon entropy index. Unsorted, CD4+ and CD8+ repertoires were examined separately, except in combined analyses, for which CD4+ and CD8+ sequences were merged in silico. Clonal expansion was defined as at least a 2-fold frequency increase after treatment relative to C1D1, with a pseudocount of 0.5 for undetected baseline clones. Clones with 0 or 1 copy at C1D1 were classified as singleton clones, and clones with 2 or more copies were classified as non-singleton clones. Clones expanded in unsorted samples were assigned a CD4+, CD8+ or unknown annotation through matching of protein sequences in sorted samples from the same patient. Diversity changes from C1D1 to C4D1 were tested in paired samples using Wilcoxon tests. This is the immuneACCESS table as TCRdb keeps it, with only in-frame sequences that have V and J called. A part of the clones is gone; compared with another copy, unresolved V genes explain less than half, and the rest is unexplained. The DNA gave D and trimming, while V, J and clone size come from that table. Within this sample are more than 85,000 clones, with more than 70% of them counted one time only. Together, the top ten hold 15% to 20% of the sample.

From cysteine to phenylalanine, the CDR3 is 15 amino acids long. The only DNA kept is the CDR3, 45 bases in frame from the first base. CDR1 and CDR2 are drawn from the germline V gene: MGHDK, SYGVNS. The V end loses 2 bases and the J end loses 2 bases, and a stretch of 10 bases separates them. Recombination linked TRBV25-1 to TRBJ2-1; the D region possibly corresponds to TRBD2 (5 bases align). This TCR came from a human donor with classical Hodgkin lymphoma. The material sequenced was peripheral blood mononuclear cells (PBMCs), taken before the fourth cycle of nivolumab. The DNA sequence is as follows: TGTGCCAGCAGTGAAGAGGGCCGCCCCTACAATGAGCAGTTCTTC. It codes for CASSEEGRPYNEQFF.